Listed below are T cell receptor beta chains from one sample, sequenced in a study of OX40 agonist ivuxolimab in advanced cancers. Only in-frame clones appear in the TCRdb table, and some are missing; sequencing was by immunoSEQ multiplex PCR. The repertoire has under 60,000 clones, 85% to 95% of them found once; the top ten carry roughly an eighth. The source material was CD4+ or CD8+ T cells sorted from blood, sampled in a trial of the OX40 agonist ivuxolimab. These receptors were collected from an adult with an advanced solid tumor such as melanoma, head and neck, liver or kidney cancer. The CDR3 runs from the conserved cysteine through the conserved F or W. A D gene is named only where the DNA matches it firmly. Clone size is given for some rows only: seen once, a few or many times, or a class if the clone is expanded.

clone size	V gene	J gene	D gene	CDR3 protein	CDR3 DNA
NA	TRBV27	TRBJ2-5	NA	CASSSGGTQYF	TGTGCCAGCAGTTCCGGGGGGACCCAGTACTTC
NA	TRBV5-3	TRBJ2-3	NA	CARSFPLGTDTQYF	TGTGCCAGAAGCTTCCCGCTAGGTACAGATACGCAGTATTTT
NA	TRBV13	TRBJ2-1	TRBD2	CASSSRGAGGEEQFF	TGTGCCAGCAGCTCCCGCGGCGCGGGGGGGGAAGAGCAGTTCTTC
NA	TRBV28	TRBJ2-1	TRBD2	CASSSRLAARQFF	TGTGCCAGCAGTTCCAGACTAGCGGCCAGGCAGTTCTTC
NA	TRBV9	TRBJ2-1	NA	CASSPGGLGNEQFF	TGTGCCAGCAGCCCGGGCGGTCTGGGCAATGAGCAGTTCTTC
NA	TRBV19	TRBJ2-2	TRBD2	CASASQAAGGVSGELFF	TGTGCCAGTGCCAGCCAAGCGGCGGGAGGGGTTTCCGGGGAGCTGTTTTTT
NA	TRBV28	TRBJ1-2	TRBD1	CASSPPGGNRNYGYTF	TGTGCCAGCAGCCCCCCAGGGGGAAACCGTAACTATGGCTACACCTTC
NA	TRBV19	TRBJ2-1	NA	CASRKGINEQFF	TGTGCCAGTAGAAAGGGGATCAATGAGCAGTTCTTC
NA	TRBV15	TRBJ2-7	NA	CATSERTLGKYEQYF	TGTGCCACCAGCGAGAGAACGTTGGGCAAGTACGAGCAGTACTTC
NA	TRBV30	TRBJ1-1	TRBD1	CAWSVDRGTEAFF	TGTGCCTGGAGTGTAGACAGGGGAACTGAAGCTTTCTTT
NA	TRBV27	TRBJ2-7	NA	CASSLTLSYEQYF	TGTGCCAGCAGTCTGACATTATCCTACGAGCAGTACTTC
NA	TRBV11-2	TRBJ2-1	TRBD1	CASSTGTGGNNEQFF	TGTGCCAGCAGCACCGGGACAGGAGGGAACAATGAGCAGTTCTTC
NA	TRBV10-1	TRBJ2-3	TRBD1	CASSESGQGTDTQYF	TGCGCCAGCAGTGAGTCGGGACAGGGAACAGATACGCAGTATTTT
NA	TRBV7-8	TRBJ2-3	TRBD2	CASSLASAGESTDTQYF	TGTGCCAGCAGCTTAGCGTCAGCGGGAGAGTCCACAGATACGCAGTATTTT
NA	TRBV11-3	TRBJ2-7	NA	CASSPDLGGQTDNEQYF	TGTGCCAGCAGCCCTGACTTAGGGGGTCAAACAGATAACGAGCAGTACTTC
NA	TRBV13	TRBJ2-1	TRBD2	CASRAWLTSGRNEQFF	TGTGCCAGCAGGGCATGGCTGACTAGCGGTCGCAATGAGCAGTTCTTC
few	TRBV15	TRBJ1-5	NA	CATSHYISGNQPQHF	TGTGCCACCAGTCATTACATAAGCGGCAATCAGCCCCAGCATTTT
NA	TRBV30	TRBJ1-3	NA	CAWSVSSGNTIYF	TGTGCCTGGAGTGTAAGCTCTGGAAACACCATATATTTT
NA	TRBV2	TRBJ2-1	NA	CASSKGGHEQFF	TGTGCCAGCAGCAAAGGGGGTCATGAGCAGTTCTTC
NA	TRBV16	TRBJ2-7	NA	CASSHPEGGYEQYF	TGTGCCAGCAGCCACCCAGAGGGCGGCTACGAGCAGTACTTC
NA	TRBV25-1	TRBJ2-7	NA	CASTLFCPLNYEQYF	TGTGCCAGCACTCTCTTCTGCCCACTAAACTACGAGCAGTACTTC